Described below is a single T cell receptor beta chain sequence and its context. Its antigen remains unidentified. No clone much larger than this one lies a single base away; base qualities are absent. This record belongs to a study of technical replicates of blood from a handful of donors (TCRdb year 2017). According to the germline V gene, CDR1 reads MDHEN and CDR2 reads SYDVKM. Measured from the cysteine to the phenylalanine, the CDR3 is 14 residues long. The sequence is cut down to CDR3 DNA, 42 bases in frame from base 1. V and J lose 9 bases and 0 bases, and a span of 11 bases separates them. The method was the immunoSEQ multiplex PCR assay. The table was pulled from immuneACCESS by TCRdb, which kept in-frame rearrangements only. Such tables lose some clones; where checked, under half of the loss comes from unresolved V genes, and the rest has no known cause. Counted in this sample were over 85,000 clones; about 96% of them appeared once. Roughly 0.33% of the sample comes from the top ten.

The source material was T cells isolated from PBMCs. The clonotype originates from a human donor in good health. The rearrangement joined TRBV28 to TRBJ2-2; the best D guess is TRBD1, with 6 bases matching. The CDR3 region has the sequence CASYGQSNTGELFF. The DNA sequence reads TGTGCCAGTTACGGACAGTCGAACACCGGGGAGCTGTTTTTT. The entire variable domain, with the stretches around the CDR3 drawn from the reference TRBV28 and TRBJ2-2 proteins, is DVKVTQSSRYLVKRTGEKVFLECVQDMDHENMFWYRQDPGLGLRLIYFSYDVKMKEKGDIPEGYSVSREKKERFSLILESASTNQTSMYLCASYGQSNTGELFFGEGSRLTVL.